Listed here is a single TCR beta chain. The CDR3 consists of 11 residues. The germline V gene encodes CDR1 SGHVS and CDR2 FNYEAQ. V lost 5 bases, J lost 5 bases, and 6 bases lay in between. This sample is part of a study of CD4+ T cells in melanoma. Produced via immunoSEQ multiplex PCR; TCRdb's table is partial and in-frame only. The repertoire holds around 110,000 clones, with around 93% as singletons. The sample was peripheral blood. The source is a human donor with melanoma. The chain has TRBV7-6 and TRBJ2-5, with D unresolved. CDR3 coding DNA: TGTGCCAGCAGCCAGTGGGAGACCCAGTACTTC. Encoded protein: CASSQWETQYF.